This TCR beta chain appears in the sequencing data of a study of patients and donors after allogeneic stem cell transplantation. MiXCR, applied by TCRdb to the RT-PCR reads, yields one record per CDR3 protein. The sample yields about 400,000 distinct CDR3 sequences, roughly 16% seen once. The V end was cut by 6 bases, the J end by 4 bases, with 15 bases between. The CDR3 has 14 amino acids. CDR1 DFQATT and CDR2 SNEGSKA come from the germline V gene (reference sequence). The sequencing sample was made of blood, either unsorted or a sorted T cell fraction (not recorded which). This rearrangement joins TRBV20-1 to TRBJ2-2; D possibly matches TRBD1 or TRBD2 (5 bases each). The receptor was isolated from a human donor who was either an allogeneic HSCT recipient or a stem cell or donor lymphocyte infusion donor (not recorded which). It is not recorded whose cells these are; they may come from a transplant donor. This CDR3 is CSARTPGSTGELFF. DNA for the CDR3: TGCAGTGCCCGGACACCGGGGTCCACCGGGGAGCTGTTTTTT.